The 2 T cell receptor beta chains below come from one sample, sequenced in a study of control samples from healthy donors and cancer patients. Assay: immunoSEQ multiplex PCR; the TCRdb copy retains only in-frame clones and omits some. Of 100,000 to 150,000 clones in the sample, just under 95% are singletons; the top ten hold approximately 6%. Sample: blood. These receptors originate from a young man in good health.

The chain is built from TRBV29-1 and TRBJ2-7; D is perhaps TRBD1 (6 bases). Germline CDR1 and CDR2: SQVTM and ANQGSEA. Trimming cost V 3 bases and J 1 base, with 13 bases left between them. The CDR3 has 14 amino acids. The CDR3, as DNA: TGCAGCGTTGAGACTACGGACAGTTCCTACGAGCAGTACTTC. Amino acid sequence: CSVETTDSSYEQYF.

The V gene is TRBV29-1, the J gene TRBJ2-7; D gene uncertain. With 6 bases removed from V and 0 bases from J, the gap between germline ends came to 15 bases. CDR3 size: 14 residues. From germline, CDR1 is SQVTM and CDR2 ANQGSEA. The DNA for the CDR3 is TGCAGCGTCTCACCAGACACTAACTCCTACGAGCAGTACTTC. Its translation: CSVSPDTNSYEQYF.